The clone carrying this T cell receptor beta chain was recorded at least ten times. The antigen is not known. Investigators excluded patients with uncontrolled infection, other autoimmune disease, pregnancy or lactation. Preceding any ophthalmopathy symptoms, the blood sample dates from first hyperthyroidism diagnosis. The sample belongs to a study of T cells in Graves' hyperthyroidism and ophthalmopathy. In germline, CDR1 is MDHEN, CDR2 SYDVKM. The CDR3 covers 18 residues. J gave up 0 bases and V 6 bases, and 15 bases lay outside the gene matches. Study results and limitations: Before onset, ophthalmopathy was predicted by the model a median around 6 months earlier. Separating ophthalmopathy from stable hyperthyroidism was achieved by a 13 V-J model.

Amplification of TCR beta CDR3 regions used RNA as the template. The HTBI primer set was used in a first-round RT-PCR of the TCR CDR3. TCRdb ran MiXCR on the multiplex PCR reads and lists one entry per CDR3 protein. The sample holds over 250,000 distinct CDR3 sequences, about 25% seen once. The genes are TRBV28 and TRBJ2-5, with 8 bases lining up with TRBD2. Specimen: blood. This receptor was obtained from a middle-aged man with Graves' hyperthyroidism that later progressed to Graves' ophthalmopathy. The CDR3 DNA follows: TGTGCCAGCAGCTACCGTATTAGCGGGAAGAAGTACCAAGAGACCCAGTACTTC. Encoded protein: CASSYRISGKKYQETQYF.